This paragraph reports one T cell receptor (beta chain). Data came from immunoSEQ multiplex PCR; TCRdb stores just in-frame clones and leaves some out. Here the sample spans 110,000 to 150,000 clones, roughly 79% being singletons. These data come from a study of blood T cell repertoires in COVID-19. Trimming at V came to 2 bases and at J to 2 bases, leaving 11 bases not matched to a gene. The CDR3 loop spans 18 amino acids. CDR1 is SGHTA and CDR2 is FQGTGA in the germline V gene. The sequence came from a man in his fifties with active or convalescent COVID-19. The specimen sequenced was peripheral blood. The chain joins TRBV7-3 to TRBJ2-3, with 9 nucleotides matching TRBD2. The CDR3 spells CASSLVGRASGATDTQYF. The CDR3 region has the DNA TGTGCCAGCAGCTTAGTGGGGAGGGCTAGCGGGGCCACAGATACGCAGTATTTT. Supplemented by reference TRBV7-3 and TRBJ2-3, the full variable domain reads GAGVSQTPSNKVTEKGKYVELRCDPISGHTALYWYRQSLGQGPEFLIYFQGTGAADDSGLPNDRFFAVRPEGSVSTLKIQRTERGDSAVYLCASSLVGRASGATDTQYFGPGTRLTVL.